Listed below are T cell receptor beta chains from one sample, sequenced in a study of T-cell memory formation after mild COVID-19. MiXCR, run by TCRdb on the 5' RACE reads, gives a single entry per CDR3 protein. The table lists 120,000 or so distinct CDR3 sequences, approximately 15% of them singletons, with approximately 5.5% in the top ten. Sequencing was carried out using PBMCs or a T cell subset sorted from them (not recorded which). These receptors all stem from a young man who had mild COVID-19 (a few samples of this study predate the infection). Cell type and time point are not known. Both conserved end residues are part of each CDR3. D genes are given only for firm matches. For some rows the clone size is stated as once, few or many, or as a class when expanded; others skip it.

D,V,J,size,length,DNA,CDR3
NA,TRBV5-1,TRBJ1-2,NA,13,TGCGCCAGCAGCTTGGCGGAGGGGTATGGCTACACCTTC,CASSLAEGYGYTF
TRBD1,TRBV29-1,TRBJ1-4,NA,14,TGCAGCGTTGATTTTCGGGACAGGGATGAAAAACTGTTTTTT,CSVDFRDRDEKLFF
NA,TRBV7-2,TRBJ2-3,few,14,TGTGCCAGCAGCCCTACTAGCTTCACAGATACGCAGTATTTT,CASSPTSFTDTQYF
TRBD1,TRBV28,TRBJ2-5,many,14,TGTGCCAGCGGCACTCCGGGACAGCAAGAGACCCAGTACTTC,CASGTPGQQETQYF
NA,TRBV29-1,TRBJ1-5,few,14,TGCAGCGTTGGTGGCCAGGGCCAGGGCCAGCCCCAGCATTTT,CSVGGQGQGQPQHF
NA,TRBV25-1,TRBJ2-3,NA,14,TGTGCCAGCAGCTACAGTAGGGGCACAGATACGCAGTATTTT,CASSYSRGTDTQYF
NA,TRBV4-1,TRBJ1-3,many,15,TGCGCCAGCAGCCAAGATTGGGGCTCTGGAAACACCATATATTTT,CASSQDWGSGNTIYF
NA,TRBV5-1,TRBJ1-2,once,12,TGCGCCAGCAGCGCAGGGCGTTTAGGCTACACCTTC,CASSAGRLGYTF
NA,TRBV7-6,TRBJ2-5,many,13,TGTGCCAGCAGCTTAGCGGCGCAGGAGACCCAGTACTTC,CASSLAAQETQYF
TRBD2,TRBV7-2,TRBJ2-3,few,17,TGTGCCAGCAGCCCTCGAGGGGCCAGCGGGGTCAGAGATACGCAGTATTTT,CASSPRGASGVRDTQYF
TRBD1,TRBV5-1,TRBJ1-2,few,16,TGCGCCAGCAGCCCGAGTGCCGGGACAGCCAACTATGGCTACACCTTC,CASSPSAGTANYGYTF
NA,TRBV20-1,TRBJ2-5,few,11,TGCAGTGCTAGATACCTGGAGACCCAGTACTTC,CSARYLETQYF
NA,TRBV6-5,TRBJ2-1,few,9,TGTGCCAACACCCCGAAGCAGTTCTTC,CANTPKQFF
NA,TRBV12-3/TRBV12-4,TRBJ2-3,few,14,TGTGCCAGCAGCACAGGACATTCCACAGATACGCAGTATTTT,CASSTGHSTDTQYF
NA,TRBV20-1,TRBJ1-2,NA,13,TGCAGTGCTACCGACGGGAGGAGACGGGGCTACACCTTC,CSATDGRRRGYTF
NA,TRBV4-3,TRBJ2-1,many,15,TGCGCCAGCAGCCAAGGGGCAATTCTTCCCCGTGAGCAGTTCTTC,CASSQGAILPREQFF
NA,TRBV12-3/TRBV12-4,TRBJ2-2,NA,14,TGTGCCAGCAGGGGGGCAGGGAACACCGGGGAGCTGTTTTTT,CASRGAGNTGELFF
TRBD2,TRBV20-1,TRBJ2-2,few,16,TGCAGTGCTGGCCCTATAGTAGCGGGGGGCACCGGGGAGCTGTTTTTT,CSAGPIVAGGTGELFF
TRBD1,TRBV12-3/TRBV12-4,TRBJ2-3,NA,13,TGTGCCAGCATACGGGACAGGGGGGGCACGCAGTATTTT,CASIRDRGGTQYF